This entry concerns a single TCR beta chain. The antigen is not known. These data belong to a study of cytomegalovirus exposure and HLA in healthy donors. PCR employed 60 Vbeta and 13 Jbeta primers. Assay: immunoSEQ multiplex PCR; the TCRdb copy retains only in-frame clones and omits some. Here the sample spans about 78,000 clones, 84% being singletons. CDR3 length equals 17 residues. Study-wide results and caveats: The study reported that TCR beta sequences accurately predicted HLA-A and HLA-B alleles in most subjects.

The V call is TRBV12-2, the J call TRBJ2-3; the table names TRBD2, a call not compared with the DNA. TRBV12-2 is flagged as a pseudogene. The clonotype originates from a woman between 45 and 60 years old in good health and CMV-seronegative. The sequenced material came from PBMCs. The CDR3 DNA reads as TGTGCAAGTCGCTTAGTGCGTTCTCCTCGCCGCACAGATACGCAGTATTTT. Its protein is CASRLVRSPRRTDTQYF.